This passage covers 6 T cell receptor beta chains from one sample sequenced in a study of blood T cell repertoires in COVID-19. Assay used: immunoSEQ multiplex PCR; TCRdb lists only in-frame clones, some missing. The sample holds 200,000 to 300,000 clones, 83% seen once. Sequenced input: peripheral blood. All receptors come from a human donor in a cohort sampled during active COVID-19.

The rearrangement joins TRBV3-1 (or the pseudogene TRBV3-2) to TRBJ2-5; D ambiguous. Germline V CDR1 and CDR2: LGHDT, YNNKEL (reference sequence). The V end was cut by 0 bases, the J end by 1 base, with 6 bases between. This CDR3 region has 14 residues. The CDR3 here is CASSQETPQETQYF. CDR3 nucleotide sequence: TGTGCCAGCAGCCAAGAGACACCCCAAGAGACCCAGTACTTC.

This clone has a single count. The rearrangement links TRBV5-1 to TRBJ2-7, with a tentative D call TRBD1 (5 bases). The CDR3 runs to 14 residues. Germline CDR1 is SGHRS and CDR2 is YFSETQ. V lost 0 bases and J 1 base, leaving 8 bases between the germline ends. The CDR3 spells CASSLVRGSYEQYF. The CDR3 nucleotides are TGCGCCAGCAGCTTGGTTAGGGGTTCCTACGAGCAGTACTTC.

The chain couples TRBV5-6 to TRBJ2-3, with 13 bases aligning to TRBD2. Trimming took 4 bases from V and 5 from J; bases not matched to a gene: 7. The CDR3 consists of 16 residues. From germline, CDR1 is SGHDT and CDR2 YYEEEE. In nucleotides, the CDR3 is TGTGCCAGCAGCAAATGGACTAGCGGGGGTCTAGATACGCAGTATTTT. This translates into CASSKWTSGGLDTQYF.

The V call is TRBV28, the J call TRBJ1-2; 10 positions agree with TRBD1. V lost 6 bases to trimming and J lost 12 bases; unmatched junction nucleotides: 4. Germline V gene sequence: CDR1 MDHEN, CDR2 SYDVKM. CDR3 length: 11 residues. CDR3: CASRATGGNTF. CDR3 bases: TGTGCCAGCAGGGCGACAGGGGGCAACACCTTC.

The J gene is TRBJ2-3, the V gene TRBV7-3, with 9 bases lining up with TRBD1. The trim removed 3 bases at V and 4 bases at J, leaving 2 bases unmatched. Germline CDR1 and CDR2: SGHTA and FQGTGA. The CDR3 spans 14 residues. In nucleotides, the CDR3 is TGTGCCAGCAGCTTGGACAGGGGAGCAGATACGCAGTATTTT. Translation: CASSLDRGADTQYF.

The V and J genes are TRBV5-1 and TRBJ2-2, with 9 positions matching TRBD1. J gave up 6 bases and V 3 bases, and 6 bases lay outside the gene matches. The CDR3 is 15 amino acids. Germline V gene sequence: CDR1 SGHRS, CDR2 YFSETQ. The CDR3 reads CASSSSGTGSGELFF. In DNA form, the CDR3 reads TGCGCCAGCAGCTCGTCCGGGACAGGGTCCGGGGAGCTGTTTTTT.